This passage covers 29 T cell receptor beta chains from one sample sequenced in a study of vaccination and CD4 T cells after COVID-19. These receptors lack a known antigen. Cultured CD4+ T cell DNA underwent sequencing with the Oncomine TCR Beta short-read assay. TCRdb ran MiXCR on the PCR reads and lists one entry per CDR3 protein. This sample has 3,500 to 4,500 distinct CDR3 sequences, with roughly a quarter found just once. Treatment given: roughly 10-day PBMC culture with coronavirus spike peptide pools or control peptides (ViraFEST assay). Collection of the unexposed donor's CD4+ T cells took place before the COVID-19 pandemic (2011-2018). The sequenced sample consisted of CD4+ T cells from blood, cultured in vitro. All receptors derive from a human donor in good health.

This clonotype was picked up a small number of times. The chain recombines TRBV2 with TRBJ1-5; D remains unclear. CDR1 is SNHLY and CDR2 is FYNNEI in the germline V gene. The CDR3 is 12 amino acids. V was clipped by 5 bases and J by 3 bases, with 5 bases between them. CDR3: CASSKDNQPQHF. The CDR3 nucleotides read TGTGCCAGCAGTAAAGACAATCAGCCCCAGCATTTT.

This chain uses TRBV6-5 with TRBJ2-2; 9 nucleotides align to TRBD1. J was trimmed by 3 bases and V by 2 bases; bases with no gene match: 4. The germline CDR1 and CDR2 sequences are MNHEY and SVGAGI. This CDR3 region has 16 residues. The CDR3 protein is CASSYPGQGYTGELFF. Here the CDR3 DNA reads TGTGCCAGCAGTTACCCCGGACAGGGGTACACCGGGGAGCTGTTTTTT.

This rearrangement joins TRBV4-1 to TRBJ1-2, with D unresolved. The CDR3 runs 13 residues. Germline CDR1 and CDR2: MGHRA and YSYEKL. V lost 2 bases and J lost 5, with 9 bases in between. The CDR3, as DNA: TGCGCCAGCAGCCAAACTCACGGATATGGCTACACCTTC. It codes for CASSQTHGYGYTF.

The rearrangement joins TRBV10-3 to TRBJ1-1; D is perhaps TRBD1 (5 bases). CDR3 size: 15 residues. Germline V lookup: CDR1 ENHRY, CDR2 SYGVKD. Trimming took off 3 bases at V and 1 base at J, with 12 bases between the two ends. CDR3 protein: CAISEGGGTNTEAFF. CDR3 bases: TGTGCCATCAGTGAAGGTGGGGGGACGAACACTGAAGCTTTCTTT.

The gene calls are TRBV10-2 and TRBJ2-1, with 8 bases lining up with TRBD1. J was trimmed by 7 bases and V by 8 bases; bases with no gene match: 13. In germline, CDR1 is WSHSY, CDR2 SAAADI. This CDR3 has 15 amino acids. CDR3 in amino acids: CASRRTGNQLNEQFF. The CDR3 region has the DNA TGCGCCAGCCGACGGACAGGGAACCAACTTAATGAGCAGTTCTTC.

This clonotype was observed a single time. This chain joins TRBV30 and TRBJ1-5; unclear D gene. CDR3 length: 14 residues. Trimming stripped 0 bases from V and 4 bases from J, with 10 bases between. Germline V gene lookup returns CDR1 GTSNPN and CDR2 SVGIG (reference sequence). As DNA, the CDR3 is TGTGCCTGGAGTGTACTAGACGAAAATCAGCCCCAGCATTTT. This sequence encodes CAWSVLDENQPQHF.

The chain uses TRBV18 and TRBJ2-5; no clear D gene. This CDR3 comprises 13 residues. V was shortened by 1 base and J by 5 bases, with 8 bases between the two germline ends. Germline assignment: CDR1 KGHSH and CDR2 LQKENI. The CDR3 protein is CASSPRLAETQYF. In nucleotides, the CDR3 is TGTGCCAGCTCACCACGGCTGGCCGAGACCCAGTACTTC. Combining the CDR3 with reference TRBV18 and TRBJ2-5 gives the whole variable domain NAGVMQNPRHLVRRRGQEARLRCSPMKGHSHVYWYRQLPEEGLKFMVYLQKENIIDESGMPKERFSAEFPKEGPSILRIQQVVRGDSAAYFCASSPRLAETQYFGPGTRLLVL.

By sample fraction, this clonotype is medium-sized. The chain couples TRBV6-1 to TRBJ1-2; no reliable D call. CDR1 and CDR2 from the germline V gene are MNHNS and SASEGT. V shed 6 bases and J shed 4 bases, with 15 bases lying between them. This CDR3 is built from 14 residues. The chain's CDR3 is CASSKTLVAYGYTF. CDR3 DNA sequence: TGTGCCAGCAGCAAAACATTAGTAGCCTATGGCTACACCTTC.

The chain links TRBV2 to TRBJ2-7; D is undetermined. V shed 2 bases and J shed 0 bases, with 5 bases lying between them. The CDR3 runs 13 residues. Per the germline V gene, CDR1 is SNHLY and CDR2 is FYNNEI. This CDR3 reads CASSEPDSYEQYF. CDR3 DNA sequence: TGTGCCAGCAGTGAACCAGACTCCTACGAGCAGTACTTC.

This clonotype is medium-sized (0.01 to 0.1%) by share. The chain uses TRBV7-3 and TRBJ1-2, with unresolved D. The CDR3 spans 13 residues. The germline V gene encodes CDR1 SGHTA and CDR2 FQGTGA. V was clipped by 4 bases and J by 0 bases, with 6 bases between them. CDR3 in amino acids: CASSSFPNYGYTF. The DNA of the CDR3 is TGTGCCAGCAGCTCATTCCCTAACTATGGCTACACCTTC.

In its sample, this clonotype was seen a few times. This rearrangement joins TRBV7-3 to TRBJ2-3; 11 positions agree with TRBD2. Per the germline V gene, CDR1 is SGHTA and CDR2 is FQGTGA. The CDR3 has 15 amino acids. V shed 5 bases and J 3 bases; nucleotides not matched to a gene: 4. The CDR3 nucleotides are TGTGCCAGCAGCGCGGGACTAGCGGATACAGATACGCAGTATTTT. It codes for CASSAGLADTDTQYF.

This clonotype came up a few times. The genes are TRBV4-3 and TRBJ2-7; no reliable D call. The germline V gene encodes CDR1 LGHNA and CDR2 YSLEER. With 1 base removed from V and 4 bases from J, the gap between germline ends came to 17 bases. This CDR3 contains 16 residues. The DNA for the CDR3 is TGCGCCAGCAGCCAAGGAGTCGGAACAATTGGTTACGAGCAGTACTTC. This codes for CASSQGVGTIGYEQYF.

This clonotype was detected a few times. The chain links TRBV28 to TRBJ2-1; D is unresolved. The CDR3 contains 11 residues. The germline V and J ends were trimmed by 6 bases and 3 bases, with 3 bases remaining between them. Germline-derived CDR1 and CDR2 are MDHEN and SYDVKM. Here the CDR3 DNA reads TGTGCCAGCAGCTACTACAATGAGCAGTTCTTC. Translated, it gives CASSYYNEQFF.

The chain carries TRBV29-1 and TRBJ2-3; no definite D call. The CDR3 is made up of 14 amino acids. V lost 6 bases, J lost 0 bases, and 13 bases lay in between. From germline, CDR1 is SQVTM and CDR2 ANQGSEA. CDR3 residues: CSVVISSSTDTQYF. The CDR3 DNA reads TGCAGCGTGGTGATCAGTTCTAGCACAGATACGCAGTATTTT.

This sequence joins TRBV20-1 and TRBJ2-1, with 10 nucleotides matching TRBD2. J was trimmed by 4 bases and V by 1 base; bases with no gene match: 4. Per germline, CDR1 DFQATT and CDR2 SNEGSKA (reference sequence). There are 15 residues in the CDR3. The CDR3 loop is CSARVPSGRYNEQFF. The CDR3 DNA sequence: TGCAGTGCTAGAGTTCCTAGCGGGAGATACAATGAGCAGTTCTTC.

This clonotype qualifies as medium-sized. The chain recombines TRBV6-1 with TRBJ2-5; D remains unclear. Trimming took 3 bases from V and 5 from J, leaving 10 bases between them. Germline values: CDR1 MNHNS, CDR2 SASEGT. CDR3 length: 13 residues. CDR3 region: CASSEKGAETQYF. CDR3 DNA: TGTGCCAGCAGTGAGAAGGGCGCGGAGACCCAGTACTTC.

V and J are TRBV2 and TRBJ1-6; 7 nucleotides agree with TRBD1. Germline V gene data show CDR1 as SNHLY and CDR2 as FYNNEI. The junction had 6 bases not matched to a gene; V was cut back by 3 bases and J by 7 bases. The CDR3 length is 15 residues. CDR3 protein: CASSESRGGNSPLHF. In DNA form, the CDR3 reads TGTGCCAGCAGTGAGTCCAGGGGGGGGAATTCACCCCTCCACTTT.

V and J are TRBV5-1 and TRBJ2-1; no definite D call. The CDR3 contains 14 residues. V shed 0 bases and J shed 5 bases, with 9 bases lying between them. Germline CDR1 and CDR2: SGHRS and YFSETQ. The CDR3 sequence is CASSLDGRNNEQFF. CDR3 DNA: TGCGCCAGCAGCTTGGATGGACGGAACAATGAGCAGTTCTTC.

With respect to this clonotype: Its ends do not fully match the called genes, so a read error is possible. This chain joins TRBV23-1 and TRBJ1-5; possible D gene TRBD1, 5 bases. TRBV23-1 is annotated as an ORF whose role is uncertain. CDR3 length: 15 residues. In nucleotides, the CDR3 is TGCACCAGCAGTCAATCCCGGGGGGAAGAGCAGCCCCAGCATTTT. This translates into CTSSQSRGEEQPQHF.

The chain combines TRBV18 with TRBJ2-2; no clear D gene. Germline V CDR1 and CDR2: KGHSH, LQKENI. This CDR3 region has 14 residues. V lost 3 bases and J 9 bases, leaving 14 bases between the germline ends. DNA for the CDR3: TGTGCCAGCTCACCCTACACTTCGGCCCGGGAGCTGTTTTTT. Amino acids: CASSPYTSARELFF.

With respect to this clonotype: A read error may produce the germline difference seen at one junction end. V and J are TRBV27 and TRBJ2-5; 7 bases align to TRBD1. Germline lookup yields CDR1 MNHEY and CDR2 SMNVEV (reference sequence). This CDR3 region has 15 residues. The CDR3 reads CASSLGRGIQEAQYF. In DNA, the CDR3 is TGTGCCAGCAGTTTGGGCAGGGGGATCCAAGAGGCCCAGTACTTC.

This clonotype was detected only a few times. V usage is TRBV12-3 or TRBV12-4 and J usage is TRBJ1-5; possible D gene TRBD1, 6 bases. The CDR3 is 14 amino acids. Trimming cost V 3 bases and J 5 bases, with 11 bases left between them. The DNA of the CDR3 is TGTGCCAGCAGTTTTCAGGGGAAAGATCAGCCCCAGCATTTT. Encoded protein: CASSFQGKDQPQHF.

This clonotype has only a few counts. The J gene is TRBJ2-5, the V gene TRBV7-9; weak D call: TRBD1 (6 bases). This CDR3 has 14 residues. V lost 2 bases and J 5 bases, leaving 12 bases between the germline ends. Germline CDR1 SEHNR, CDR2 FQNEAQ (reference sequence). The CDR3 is CASSLRTAQETQYF. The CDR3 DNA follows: TGTGCCAGCAGCTTACGGACAGCCCAGGAGACCCAGTACTTC.

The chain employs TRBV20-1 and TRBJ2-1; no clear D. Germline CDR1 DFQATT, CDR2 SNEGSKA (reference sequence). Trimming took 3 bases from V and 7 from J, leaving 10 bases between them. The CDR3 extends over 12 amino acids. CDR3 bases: TGCAGTGCTAGGATCGGCATTAATGAGCAGTTCTTC. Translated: CSARIGINEQFF.

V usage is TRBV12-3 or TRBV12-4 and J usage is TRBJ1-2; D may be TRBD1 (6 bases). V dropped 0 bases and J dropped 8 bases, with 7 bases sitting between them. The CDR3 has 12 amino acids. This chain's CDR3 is CASSLAQGGYTF. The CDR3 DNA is TGTGCCAGCAGTTTAGCGCAGGGGGGCTACACCTTC.

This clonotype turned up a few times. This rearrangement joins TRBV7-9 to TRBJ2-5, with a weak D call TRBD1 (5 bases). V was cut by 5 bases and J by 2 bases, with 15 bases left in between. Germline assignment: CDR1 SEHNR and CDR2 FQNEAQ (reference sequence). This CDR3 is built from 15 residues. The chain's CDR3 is CASSLLIREQETQYF. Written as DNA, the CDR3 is TGTGCCAGCAGCCTTCTTATCAGGGAACAAGAGACCCAGTACTTC. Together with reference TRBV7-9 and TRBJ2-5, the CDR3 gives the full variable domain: DTGVSQNPRHKITKRGQNVTFRCDPISEHNRLYWYRQTLGQGPEFLTYFQNEAQLEKSRLLSDRFSAERPKGSFSTLEIQRTEQGDSAMYLCASSLLIREQETQYFGPGTRLLVL.

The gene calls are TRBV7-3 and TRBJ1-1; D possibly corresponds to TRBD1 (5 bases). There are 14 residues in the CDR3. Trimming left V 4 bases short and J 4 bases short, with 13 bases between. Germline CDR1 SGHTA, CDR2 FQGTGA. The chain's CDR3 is CASSSQGEGTEAFF. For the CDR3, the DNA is TGTGCCAGCAGCTCCCAGGGAGAGGGCACTGAAGCTTTCTTT.

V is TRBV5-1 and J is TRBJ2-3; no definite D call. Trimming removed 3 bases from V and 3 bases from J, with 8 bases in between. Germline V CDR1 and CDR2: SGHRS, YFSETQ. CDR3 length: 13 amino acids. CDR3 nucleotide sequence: TGCGCCAGCAGCTCCCCTGCAACAGATACGCAGTATTTT. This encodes CASSSPATDTQYF.

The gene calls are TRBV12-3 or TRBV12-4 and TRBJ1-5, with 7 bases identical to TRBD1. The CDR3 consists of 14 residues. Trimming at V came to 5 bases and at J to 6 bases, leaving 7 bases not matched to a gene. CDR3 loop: CASSDRAAAQPQHF. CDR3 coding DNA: TGTGCCAGCAGTGACAGGGCCGCGGCTCAGCCCCAGCATTTT.